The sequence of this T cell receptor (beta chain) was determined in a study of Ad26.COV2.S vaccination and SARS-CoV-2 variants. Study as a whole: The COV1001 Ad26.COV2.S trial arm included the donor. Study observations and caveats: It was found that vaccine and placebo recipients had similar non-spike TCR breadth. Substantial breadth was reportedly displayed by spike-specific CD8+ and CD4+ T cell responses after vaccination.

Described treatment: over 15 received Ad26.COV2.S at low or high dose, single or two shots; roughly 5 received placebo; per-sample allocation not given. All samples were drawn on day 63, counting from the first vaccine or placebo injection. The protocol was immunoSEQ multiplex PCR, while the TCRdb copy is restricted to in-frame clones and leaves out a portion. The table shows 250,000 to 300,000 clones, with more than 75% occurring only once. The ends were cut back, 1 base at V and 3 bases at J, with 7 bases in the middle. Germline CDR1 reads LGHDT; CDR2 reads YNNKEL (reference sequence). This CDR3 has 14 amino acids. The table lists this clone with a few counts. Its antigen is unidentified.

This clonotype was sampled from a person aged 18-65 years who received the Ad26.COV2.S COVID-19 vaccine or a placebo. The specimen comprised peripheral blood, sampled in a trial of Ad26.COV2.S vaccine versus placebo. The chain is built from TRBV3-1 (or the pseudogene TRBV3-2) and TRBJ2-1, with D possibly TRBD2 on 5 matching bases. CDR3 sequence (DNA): TGTGCCAGCAGCCAAGGACGGGGCTACAATGAGCAGTTCTTC. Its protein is CASSQGRGYNEQFF.